Following are 9 T cell receptor beta chains from one sample sequenced in a study of blood T cell repertoires in COVID-19. Clones were sequenced by immunoSEQ multiplex PCR, and TCRdb holds only the in-frame ones, with some missing. Here the sample spans hundreds of thousands of clones, about four fifths being singletons. Sample: PBMCs or T cells enriched from blood (not recorded which). The receptor source for this set is a man aged 40-49 years who had been exposed to COVID-19.

The V gene is TRBV5-5, the J gene TRBJ2-2, with D uncertain. Germline V CDR1 and CDR2: SGHKS, YYEKEE (reference sequence). This CDR3 has 15 residues. V gave up 0 bases and J gave up 4 bases, with 10 bases separating them. CDR3 in amino acids: CASSLGAHGTGELFF. DNA for the CDR3: TGTGCCAGCAGCTTGGGGGCGCACGGCACCGGGGAGCTGTTTTTT.

This chain links TRBV27 with TRBJ2-7; 8 bases are shared with TRBD1. CDR1 is MNHEY, CDR2 SMNVEV, per germline (reference sequence). The V segment lost 3 bases and the J segment 4 bases; nucleotides outside the gene matches: 8. This CDR3 has 15 amino acids. Written as DNA, the CDR3 is TGTGCCAGCAGTTTCAGGACAGGGAGGAAATACGAGCAGTACTTC. It codes for CASSFRTGRKYEQYF.

The rearrangement uses TRBV21-1 and TRBJ1-1. TRBV21-1 is annotated as a pseudogene. The CDR3 totals 14 residues. This CDR3 is CASSKISGRGEAFF. In nucleotides, the CDR3 is TGTGCCAGCAGCAAAATTTCAGGGCGGGGGGAAGCTTTCTTT.

This sequence joins TRBV30 and TRBJ2-1; D is unclear. This CDR3 contains 13 residues. V was pared by 4 bases and J by 1 base, with 8 bases between. Germline assignment: CDR1 GTSNPN and CDR2 SVGIG (reference sequence). The CDR3 DNA sequence: TGTGCCTGGACAGGCTTATCCTACAATGAGCAGTTCTTC. Translation: CAWTGLSYNEQFF.

V usage is TRBV3-1 (or the pseudogene TRBV3-2) and J usage is TRBJ2-3; 9 positions agree with TRBD2. V shed 0 bases and J 0 bases; nucleotides not matched to a gene: 1. Germline-derived CDR1 and CDR2 are LGHDT and YNNKEL (reference sequence). The CDR3 totals 16 residues. This CDR3 is CASSQDGLASTDTQYF. The DNA for the CDR3 is TGTGCCAGCAGCCAAGACGGACTAGCGAGCACAGATACGCAGTATTTT.

The genes are TRBV23-1 and TRBJ2-5, with D perhaps matching TRBD2 (5 bases). TRBV23-1 is classed as an ORF, of uncertain function. This CDR3 comprises 14 residues. The ends were cut back, 7 bases at V and 2 bases at J, with 14 bases in the middle. CDR3 in amino acids: CASTKRGAQETQYF. For the CDR3, the DNA is TGCGCCAGCACTAAACGGGGAGCACAAGAGACCCAGTACTTC.

The V gene is TRBV5-6, the J gene TRBJ2-3; possibly TRBD2 for D (6 bases). The CDR3 is 15 amino acids. Trimming cost V 4 bases and J 2 bases, with 14 bases left between them. Per the germline V gene, CDR1 is SGHDT and CDR2 is YYEEEE. The CDR3 is CASSLWDFSTDTQYF. CDR3 nucleotide sequence: TGTGCCAGCAGCCTATGGGACTTCTCCACAGATACGCAGTATTTT.

The chain joins TRBV10-3 to TRBJ1-2, with a possible D match to TRBD1 (6 bases). Trimming cost V 7 bases and J 2 bases, with 11 bases left between them. The V gene's germline CDR1 is ENHRY and CDR2 SYGVKD. This CDR3 comprises 13 residues. The CDR3 is CAITNQGNYGYTF. CDR3 nucleotides: TGTGCCATCACCAATCAGGGGAACTATGGCTACACCTTC.

In this sample, this clone turned up many times. Other DNA sequences in this specimen translate into the identical CDR3. The rearrangement joins TRBV19 to TRBJ2-1; D gene ambiguous. Per germline, CDR1 LNHDA and CDR2 SQIVND (reference sequence). V lost 6 bases to trimming and J lost 2 bases, with 8 bases between them. The CDR3 extends over 13 amino acids. In DNA form, the CDR3 reads TGTGCCAGTAGGTTAGCAGCCTACAATGAGCAGTTCTTC. The encoded protein is CASRLAAYNEQFF.